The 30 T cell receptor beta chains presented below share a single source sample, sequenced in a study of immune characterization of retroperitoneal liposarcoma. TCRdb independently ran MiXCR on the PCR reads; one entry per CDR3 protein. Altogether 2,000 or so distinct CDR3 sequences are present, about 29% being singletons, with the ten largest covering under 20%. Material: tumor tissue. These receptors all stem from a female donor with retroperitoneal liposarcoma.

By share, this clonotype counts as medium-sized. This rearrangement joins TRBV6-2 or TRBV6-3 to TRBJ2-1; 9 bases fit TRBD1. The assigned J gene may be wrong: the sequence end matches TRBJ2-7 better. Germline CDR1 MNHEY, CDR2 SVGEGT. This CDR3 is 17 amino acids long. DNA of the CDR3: TGTGCCAGCAGTTACTCAACACCGGACAGGGGCGCCTACGAGCAGTACTTC. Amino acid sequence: CASSYSTPDRGAYEQYF.

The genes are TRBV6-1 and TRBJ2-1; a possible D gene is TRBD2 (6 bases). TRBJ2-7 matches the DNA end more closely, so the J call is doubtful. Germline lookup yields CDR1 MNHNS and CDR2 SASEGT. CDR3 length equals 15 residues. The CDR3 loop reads CASSLRTGDYNEQYF. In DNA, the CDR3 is TGTGCCAGCAGCCTGCGTACGGGAGACTACAATGAGCAGTACTTC.

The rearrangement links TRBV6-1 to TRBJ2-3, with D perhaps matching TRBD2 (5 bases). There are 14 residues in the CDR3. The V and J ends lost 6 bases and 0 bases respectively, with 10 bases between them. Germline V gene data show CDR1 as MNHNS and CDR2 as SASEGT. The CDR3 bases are TGTGCCAGCAGGGGAGACTTTAGCACAGATACGCAGTATTTT. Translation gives CASRGDFSTDTQYF.

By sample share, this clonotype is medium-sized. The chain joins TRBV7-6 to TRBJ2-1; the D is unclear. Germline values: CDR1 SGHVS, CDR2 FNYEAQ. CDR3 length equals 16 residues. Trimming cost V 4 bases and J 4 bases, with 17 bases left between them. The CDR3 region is CASSSPTFDFYNEQFF. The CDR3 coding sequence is TGTGCCAGCAGCTCACCGACTTTCGACTTTTACAATGAGCAGTTCTTC.

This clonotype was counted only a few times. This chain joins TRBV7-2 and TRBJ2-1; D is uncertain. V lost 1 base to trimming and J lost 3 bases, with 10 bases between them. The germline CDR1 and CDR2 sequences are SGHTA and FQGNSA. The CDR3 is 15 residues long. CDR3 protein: CASSLDTGFYNEQFF. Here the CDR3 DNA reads TGTGCCAGCAGCTTAGACACGGGTTTCTACAATGAGCAGTTCTTC.

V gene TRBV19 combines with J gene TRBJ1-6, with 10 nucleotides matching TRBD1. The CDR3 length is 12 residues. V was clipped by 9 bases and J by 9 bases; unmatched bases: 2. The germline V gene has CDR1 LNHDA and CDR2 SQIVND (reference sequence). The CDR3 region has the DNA TGTGCCAGCGGACAGGGGGGTTCACCCCTCCACTTT. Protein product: CASGQGGSPLHF.

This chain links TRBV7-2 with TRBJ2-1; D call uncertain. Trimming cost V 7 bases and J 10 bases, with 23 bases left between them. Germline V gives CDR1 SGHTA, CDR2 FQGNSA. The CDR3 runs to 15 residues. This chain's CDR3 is CASTMALGPYYEQFF. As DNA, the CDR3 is TGTGCCAGCACCATGGCCCTCGGGCCCTACTACGAGCAGTTCTTC.

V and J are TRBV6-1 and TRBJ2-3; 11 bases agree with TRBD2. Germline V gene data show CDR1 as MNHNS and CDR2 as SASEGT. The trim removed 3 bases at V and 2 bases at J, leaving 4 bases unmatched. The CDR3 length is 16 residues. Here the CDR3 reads CASSDATSGATDTQYF. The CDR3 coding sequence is TGTGCCAGCAGTGACGCGACTAGCGGGGCCACAGATACGCAGTATTTT.

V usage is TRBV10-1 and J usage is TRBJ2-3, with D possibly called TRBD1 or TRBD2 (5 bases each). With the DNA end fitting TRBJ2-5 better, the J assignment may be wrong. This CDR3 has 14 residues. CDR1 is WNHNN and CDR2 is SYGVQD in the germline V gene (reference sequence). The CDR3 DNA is TGCGCCAGCAGTGAAACGTGGGGCCAGGGACCCCAGTACTTC. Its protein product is CASSETWGQGPQYF.

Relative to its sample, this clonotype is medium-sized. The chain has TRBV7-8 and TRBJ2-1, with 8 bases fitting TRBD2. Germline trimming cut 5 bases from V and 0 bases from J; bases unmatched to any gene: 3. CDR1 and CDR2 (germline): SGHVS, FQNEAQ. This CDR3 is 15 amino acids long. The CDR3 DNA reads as TGTGCCAGCAGCGCAGGGACTAGCTCCTACAATGAGCAGTTCTTC. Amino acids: CASSAGTSSYNEQFF. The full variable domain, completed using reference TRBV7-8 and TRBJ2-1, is GAGVSQSPRYKVAKRGQDVALRCDPISGHVSLFWYQQALGQGPEFLTYFQNEAQLDKSGLPSDRFFAERPEGSVSTLKIQRTQQEDSAVYLCASSAGTSSYNEQFFGPGTRLTVL.

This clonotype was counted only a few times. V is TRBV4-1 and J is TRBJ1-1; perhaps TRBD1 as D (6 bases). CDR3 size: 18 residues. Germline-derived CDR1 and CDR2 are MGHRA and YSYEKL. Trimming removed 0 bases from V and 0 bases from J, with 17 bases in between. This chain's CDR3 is CASSQDTGQRFMNTEAFF. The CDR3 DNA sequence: TGCGCCAGCAGCCAAGATACAGGACAGAGGTTTATGAACACTGAAGCTTTCTTT.

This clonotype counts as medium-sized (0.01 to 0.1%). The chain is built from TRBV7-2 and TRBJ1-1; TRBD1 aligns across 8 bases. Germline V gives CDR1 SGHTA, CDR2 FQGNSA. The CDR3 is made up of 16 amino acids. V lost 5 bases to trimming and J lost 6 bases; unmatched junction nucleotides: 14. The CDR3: CASSPGPLDRGAEAFF. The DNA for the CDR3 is TGTGCCAGCAGCCCCGGACCGTTAGACAGGGGAGCTGAAGCTTTCTTT.

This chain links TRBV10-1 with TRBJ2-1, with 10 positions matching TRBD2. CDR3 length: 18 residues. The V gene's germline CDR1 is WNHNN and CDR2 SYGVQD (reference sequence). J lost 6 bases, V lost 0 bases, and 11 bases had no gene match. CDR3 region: CASSESQRASGRFNEQFF. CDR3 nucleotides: TGCGCCAGCAGTGAGTCGCAGCGGGCTAGCGGGAGATTCAATGAGCAGTTCTTC.

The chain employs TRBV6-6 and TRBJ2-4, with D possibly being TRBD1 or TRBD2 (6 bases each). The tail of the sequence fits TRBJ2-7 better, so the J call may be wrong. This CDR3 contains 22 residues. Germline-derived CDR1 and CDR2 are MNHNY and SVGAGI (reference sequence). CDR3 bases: TGTGCCAGCAGTTACTCGATATTGGGGAGGCAGGGGATTCTGATTGGGAGCTACGAGCAGTACTTC. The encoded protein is CASSYSILGRQGILIGSYEQYF.

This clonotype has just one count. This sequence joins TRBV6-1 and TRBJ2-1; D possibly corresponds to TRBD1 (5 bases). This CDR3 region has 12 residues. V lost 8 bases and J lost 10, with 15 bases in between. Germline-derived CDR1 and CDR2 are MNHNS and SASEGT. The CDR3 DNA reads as TGTGCCAGCCGGACGGACACCTACGAGCAGTTCTTC. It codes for CASRTDTYEQFF.

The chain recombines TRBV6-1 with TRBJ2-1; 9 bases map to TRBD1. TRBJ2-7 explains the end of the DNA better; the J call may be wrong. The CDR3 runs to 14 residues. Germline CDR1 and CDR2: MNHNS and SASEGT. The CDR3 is CASREPGQGVEQYF. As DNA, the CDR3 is TGTGCCAGCAGGGAACCGGGACAGGGAGTCGAGCAGTACTTC.

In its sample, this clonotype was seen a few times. The CDR3: CASSLSRGPSTDTQYF. CDR3 nucleotides: TGTGCCAGCAGCTTAAGCCGGGGTCCTAGCACAGATACGCAGTATTTT. The rearrangement links TRBV11-2 to TRBJ2-3, with D possibly matching TRBD2 (5 bases). The V and J ends lost 2 bases and 0 bases respectively, with 12 bases between them. The CDR3 length is 16 residues. CDR1 and CDR2 from the germline V gene are SGHAT and FQNNGV. Combining the CDR3 with reference TRBV11-2 and TRBJ2-3 gives the whole variable domain EAGVAQSPRYKIIEKRQSVAFWCNPISGHATLYWYQQILGQGPKLLIQFQNNGVVDDSQLPKDRFSAERLKGVDSTLKIQPAKLEDSAVYLCASSLSRGPSTDTQYFGPGTRLTVL.

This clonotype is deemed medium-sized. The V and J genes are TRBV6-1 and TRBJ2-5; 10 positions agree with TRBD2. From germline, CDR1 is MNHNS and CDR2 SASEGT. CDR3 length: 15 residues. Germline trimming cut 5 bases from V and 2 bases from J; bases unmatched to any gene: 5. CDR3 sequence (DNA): TGTGCCAGCAGTCGGCGAGCGGGAGGGCAAGAGACCCAGTACTTC. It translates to CASSRRAGGQETQYF.

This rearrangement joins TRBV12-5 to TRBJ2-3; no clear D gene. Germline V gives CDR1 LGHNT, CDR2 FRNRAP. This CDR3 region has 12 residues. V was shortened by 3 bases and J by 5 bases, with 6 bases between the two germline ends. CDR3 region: CASGFGVDTQYF. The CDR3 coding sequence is TGTGCTAGTGGTTTTGGGGTAGATACGCAGTATTTT.

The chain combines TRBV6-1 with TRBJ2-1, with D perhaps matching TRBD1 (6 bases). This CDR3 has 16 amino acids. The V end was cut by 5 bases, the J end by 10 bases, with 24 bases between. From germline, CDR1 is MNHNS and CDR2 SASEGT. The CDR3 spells CASSLPAGTGWYEQFF. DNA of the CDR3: TGTGCCAGCAGTTTGCCCGCCGGTACAGGGTGGTACGAGCAGTTCTTC.

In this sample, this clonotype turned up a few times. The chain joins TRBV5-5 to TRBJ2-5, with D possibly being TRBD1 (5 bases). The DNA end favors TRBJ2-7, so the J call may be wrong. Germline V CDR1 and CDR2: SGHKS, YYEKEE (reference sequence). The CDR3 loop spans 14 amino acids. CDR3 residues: CASSLRQSSYEQYF. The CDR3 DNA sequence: TGTGCCAGCAGCTTGCGACAGTCCTCCTACGAGCAGTACTTC.

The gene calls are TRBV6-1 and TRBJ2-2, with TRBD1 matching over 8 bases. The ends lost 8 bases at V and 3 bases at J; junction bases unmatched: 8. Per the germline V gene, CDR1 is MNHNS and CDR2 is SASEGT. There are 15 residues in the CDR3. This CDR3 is CASVTGTGYTGELFF. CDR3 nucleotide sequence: TGTGCCAGCGTAACCGGGACAGGTTACACCGGGGAGCTGTTTTTT.

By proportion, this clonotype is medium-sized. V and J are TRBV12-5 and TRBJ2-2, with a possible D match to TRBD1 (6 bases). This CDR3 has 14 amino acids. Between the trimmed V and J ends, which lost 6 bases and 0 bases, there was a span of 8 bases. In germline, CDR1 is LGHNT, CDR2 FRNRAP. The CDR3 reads CASGQGPNTGELFF. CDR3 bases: TGTGCTAGTGGACAGGGCCCGAACACCGGGGAGCTGTTTTTT.

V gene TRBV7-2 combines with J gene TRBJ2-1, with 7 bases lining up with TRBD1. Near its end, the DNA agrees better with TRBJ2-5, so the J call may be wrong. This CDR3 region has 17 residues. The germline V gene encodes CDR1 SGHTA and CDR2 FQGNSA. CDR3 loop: CASSIDPAGTVHGTQYF. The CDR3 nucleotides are TGTGCCAGCAGCATAGACCCAGCCGGGACAGTTCATGGGACCCAGTACTTC.

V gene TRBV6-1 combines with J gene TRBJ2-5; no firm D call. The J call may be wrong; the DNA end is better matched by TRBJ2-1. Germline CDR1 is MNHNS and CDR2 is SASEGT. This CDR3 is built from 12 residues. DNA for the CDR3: TGTGCCAGCGCCGACACTCCCTACGAGCAGTTCTTC. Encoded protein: CASADTPYEQFF.

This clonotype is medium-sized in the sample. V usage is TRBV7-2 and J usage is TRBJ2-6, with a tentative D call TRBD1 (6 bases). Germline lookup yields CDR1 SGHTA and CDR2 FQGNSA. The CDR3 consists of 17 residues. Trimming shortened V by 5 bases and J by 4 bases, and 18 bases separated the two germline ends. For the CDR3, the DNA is TGTGCCAGCAGCGTTACAGGGCCACTAACCGGGGCCAACGTCCTGACTTTC. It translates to CASSVTGPLTGANVLTF. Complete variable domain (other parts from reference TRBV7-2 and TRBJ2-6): GAGVSQSPSNKVTEKGKDVELRCDPISGHTALYWYRQSLGQGLEFLIYFQGNSAPDKSGLPSDRFSAERTGGSVSTLTIQRTQQEDSAVYLCASSVTGPLTGANVLTFGAGSRLTVL.

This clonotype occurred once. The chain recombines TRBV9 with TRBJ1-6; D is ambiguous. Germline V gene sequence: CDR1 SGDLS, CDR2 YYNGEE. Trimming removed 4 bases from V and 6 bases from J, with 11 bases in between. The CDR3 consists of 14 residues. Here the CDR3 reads CASSPGPPNSPLHF. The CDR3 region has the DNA TGTGCCAGCAGCCCGGGCCCTCCTAATTCACCCCTCCACTTT.

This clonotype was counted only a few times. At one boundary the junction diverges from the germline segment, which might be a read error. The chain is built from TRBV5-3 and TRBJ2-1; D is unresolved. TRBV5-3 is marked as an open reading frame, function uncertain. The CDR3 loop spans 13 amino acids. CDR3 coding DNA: TGTGCCAGCAGCTTGGAGTACCAAGAGACCCAGTTCTTC. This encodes CASSLEYQETQFF.

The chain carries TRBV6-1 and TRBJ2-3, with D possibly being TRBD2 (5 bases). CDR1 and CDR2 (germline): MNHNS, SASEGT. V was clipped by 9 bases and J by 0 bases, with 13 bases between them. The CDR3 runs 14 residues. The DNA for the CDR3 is TGTGCCAGTCGTACTAGATCTAGCACAGATACGCAGTATTTT. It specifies CASRTRSSTDTQYF.

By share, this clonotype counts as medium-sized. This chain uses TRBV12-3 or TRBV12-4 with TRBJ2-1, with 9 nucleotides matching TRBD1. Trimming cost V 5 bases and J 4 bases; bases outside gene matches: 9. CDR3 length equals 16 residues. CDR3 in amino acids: CASSHRYRGRYNEQFF. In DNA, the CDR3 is TGTGCCAGCAGTCACCGTTACAGGGGGCGATACAATGAGCAGTTCTTC.